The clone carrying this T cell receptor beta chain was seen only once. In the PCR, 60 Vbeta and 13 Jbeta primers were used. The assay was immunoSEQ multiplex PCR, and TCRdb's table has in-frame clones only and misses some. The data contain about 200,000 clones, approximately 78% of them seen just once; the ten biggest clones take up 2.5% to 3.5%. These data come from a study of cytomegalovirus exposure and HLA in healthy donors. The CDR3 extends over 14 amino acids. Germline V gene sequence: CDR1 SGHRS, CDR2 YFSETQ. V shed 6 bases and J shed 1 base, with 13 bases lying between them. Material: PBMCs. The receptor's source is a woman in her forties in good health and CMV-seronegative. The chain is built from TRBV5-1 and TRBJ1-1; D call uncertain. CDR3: CASTGRSGNTEAFF. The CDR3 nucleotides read TGCGCCAGCACCGGCAGATCAGGGAACACTGAAGCTTTCTTT. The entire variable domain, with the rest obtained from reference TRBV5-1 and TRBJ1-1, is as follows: KAGVTQTPRYLIKTRGQQVTLSCSPISGHRSVSWYQQTPGQGLQFLFEYFSETQRNKGNFPGRFSGRQFSNSRSEMNVSTLELGDSALYLCASTGRSGNTEAFFGQGTRLTVV.